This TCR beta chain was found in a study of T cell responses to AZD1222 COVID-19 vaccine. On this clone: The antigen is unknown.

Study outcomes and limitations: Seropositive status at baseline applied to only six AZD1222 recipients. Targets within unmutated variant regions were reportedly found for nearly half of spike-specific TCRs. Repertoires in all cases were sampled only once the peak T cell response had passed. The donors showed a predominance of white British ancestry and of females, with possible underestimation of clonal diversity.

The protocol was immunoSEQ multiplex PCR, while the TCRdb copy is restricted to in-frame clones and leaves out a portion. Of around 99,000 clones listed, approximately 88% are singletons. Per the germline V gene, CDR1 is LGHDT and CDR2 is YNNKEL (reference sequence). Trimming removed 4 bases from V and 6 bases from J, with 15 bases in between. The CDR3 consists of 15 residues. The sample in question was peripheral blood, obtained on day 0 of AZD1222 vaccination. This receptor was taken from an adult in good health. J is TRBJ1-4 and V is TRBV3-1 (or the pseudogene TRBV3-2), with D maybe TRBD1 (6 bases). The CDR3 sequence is CASSLGGGRDEKLFF. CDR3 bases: TGTGCCAGCAGCCTCGGTGGGGGGCGCGATGAAAAACTGTTTTTT.